This TCR beta chain emerged from a study of shared clonotypes between healthy human individuals (dated by TCRdb to about 2020). As for the study more broadly: The cohort included a few men and a couple of women between 18 and 49 years of age. Leukapheresis yielded between about 0.9 and 8.9 billion PBMCs per donor. To estimate repertoire size and how much clonotypes are shared between individuals, the study performed deep sequencing of blood TCR repertoires from roughly five healthy adults. Per donor, three plates each were used for CD4 naive and CD4 memory, two for CD8 naive, and one for CD8 memory. To increase sequencing depth and limit assay-specific biases, different laboratories used diverse techniques to prepare libraries and sequence TCR repertoires.

Donors were healthy HIV-negative adults with no recently reported acute infections or vaccinations. Every donor was a Caucasian adult residing in Nashville, Tennessee, USA. CD4+ T cells were enriched by magnetic negative selection, after which naive cells were positively selected on CD45RA and the negative fraction was taken as the memory subset. Blood was obtained by leukapheresis, after which PBMCs were separated by Ficoll-Histopaque density gradient centrifugation and cryopreserved in liquid nitrogen vapor phase. Analytical flow cytometry was used to check the purity and quantity of every magnetically sorted T cell population. Genomic DNA was isolated from each sorted fraction and quantified by UV absorbance on a Nanodrop 2000c. TCR CDR3 regions were amplified from genomic DNA by multiplex PCR using the deep immunoSEQ assay. For each cell subset, the extracted genomic DNA was distributed evenly across all wells of several immunoSEQ 96-well plates, and each plate served as one replicate. For sorted subsets, 200 to 250 ng genomic DNA, equal to 25,000 to 35,000 T cell genomes, was loaded into each replicate PCR. Purified libraries were measured with a Qubit 3.0 fluorometer, size-checked on a Bioanalyzer 2100, and measured again with the KAPA Library Quantification kit. Each immunoSEQ 96-well plate was sequenced on its own single-read 150-cycle Illumina NextSeq 550 flow cell. Per the source publication's procedure: The immunoSEQ output contained only junctional sequences without quality scores, so filtering could not match that applied to full-length reads. Sequences were annotated with PyIR, a Python wrapper for IgBLAST v1.9, and V/J genes and CDR3 were assigned using IMGT germline references. Reads were removed for weak V/J assignments (E-value above 1e-6), missing CDR3, stop codons, out-of-frame junctions, or ambiguous translated residues. V3J clonotypes were defined as sequences sharing an identical inferred V gene, J gene, and CDR3 amino acid sequence. To compute the percentage overlap between repertoires, the number of shared unique clonotypes was divided by the size of the smaller repertoire. Repertoire richness was assessed with RTK rarefaction, the Chao1 estimator, and Recon v2.1 estimates of unobserved clonotypes. Generation probabilities for all TCRbeta clonotypes obtained by the gDNA method from several donors were computed using OLGA. In TCRdb, the immuneACCESS table is reduced to in-frame sequences with V and J assigned. These tables do not hold every clone; where another copy was compared, an unresolved V gene accounts for under half, and the others remain unexplained. V, J and clone size are taken as reported in that table, and D and trimming were inferred from the DNA itself. Across this sample there are 2 million to 2.5 million clones, with approximately 96% seen only once. The ten largest clones take up roughly 0.13% of the sample.

A note on this clone: Its antigen has not been determined. Per-base quality was not reported, and no clone a single base away is much larger than it.

General conclusions and limits of the study: Incomplete sequencing was indicated by rarefaction of sorted-subset datasets, despite the large sequencing depth. Across a few donors, 4.5% to 6.5% of naive CD4, around 3.3% of naive CD8, roughly 2.3% of memory CD4, and approximately 0.4% of memory CD8 clonotypes were shared. Sampling was limited to blood, and TCR repertoires in tissue likely differ from TCR repertoires in blood. Because the study included only a small number of donors, the genetic and exposure-history diversity represented was limited. Pairwise subsampling led to the expectation that sequencing depth would affect the degree of clonotype sharing among donors. Compared with non-shared clonotypes, the clonotypes found in all four sorted-subset donors had higher generation probabilities. Larger estimated clonotype richness was generally found for naive subsets than for memory subsets.

This sequence was found in a man younger than 35 in good health. Sequencing used naive CD4+ T cells sorted from blood. Explained via the paper, the cell subset or site label denotes: CD45RA+ positively selected.

This receptor carries the CDR3 CASSPQTSAGVNEQFF. The bases are TGTGCCAGCAGCCCCCAGACTAGCGCAGGAGTCAATGAGCAGTTCTTC. The chain was built from TRBV9 and TRBJ2-1; TRBD2 lines up with 8 middle nucleotides. The CDR3 holds 16 amino acids from the cysteine to the phenylalanine. The only DNA kept is the CDR3, 48 bases in frame from the first base. Germline trimming amounts to 4 bases on V and 6 bases on J, with 12 as the count of junction bases outside the gene matches. Per the germline V gene, SGDLS is the CDR1 and YYNGEE is the CDR2.